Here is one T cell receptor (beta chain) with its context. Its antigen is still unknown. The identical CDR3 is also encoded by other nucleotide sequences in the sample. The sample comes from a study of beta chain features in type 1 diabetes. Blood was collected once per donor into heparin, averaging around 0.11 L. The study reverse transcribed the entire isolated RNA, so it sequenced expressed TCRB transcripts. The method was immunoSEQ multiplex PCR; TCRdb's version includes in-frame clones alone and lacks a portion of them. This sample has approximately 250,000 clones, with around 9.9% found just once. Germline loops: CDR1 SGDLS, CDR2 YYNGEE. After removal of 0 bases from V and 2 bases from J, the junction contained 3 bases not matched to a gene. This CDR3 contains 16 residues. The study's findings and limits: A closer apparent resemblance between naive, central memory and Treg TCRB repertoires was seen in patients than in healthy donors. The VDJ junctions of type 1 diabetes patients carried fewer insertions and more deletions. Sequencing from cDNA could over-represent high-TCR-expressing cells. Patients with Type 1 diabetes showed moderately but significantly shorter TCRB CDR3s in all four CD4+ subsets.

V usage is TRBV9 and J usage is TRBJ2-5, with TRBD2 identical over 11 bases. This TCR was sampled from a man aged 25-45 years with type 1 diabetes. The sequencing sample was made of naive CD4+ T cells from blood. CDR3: CASSVAPSGGQETQYF. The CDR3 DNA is TGTGCCAGCAGCGTAGCGCCTAGCGGGGGGCAAGAGACCCAGTACTTC.